These T cell receptor beta chains were read from a single sample in a study of beta chain features in type 1 diabetes. The protocol was immunoSEQ multiplex PCR, while the TCRdb copy is restricted to in-frame clones and leaves out a portion. The sample includes approximately 170,000 clones, over 7.5% seen only once; the top ten take over 2%. Sequencing was done on a sample of central memory CD4+ T cells from blood. The receptors here all came from a woman younger than 35 in good health. The CDR3 runs from the conserved cysteine through the conserved F or W. Each record gives: V gene, CDR3 protein.

TRBV5-4 CASSRDSSSYEQYF
TRBV18 CASSPMAGQNYGYTF
TRBV5-1 CASSYTSGANVLTF
TRBV5-1 CASSLDSQSYEQYF
TRBV29-1 CSSEGIDRDYGYTF
TRBV5-1 CASSKAGGRYNEQFF
TRBV29-1 CSSLRGGDTFF
TRBV19 CASSRSYEQYF
TRBV19 CASSKKRTGFDEQYF
TRBV27 CASSFGTGSPYEQYF
TRBV10-3 CAISAQVVGANVLTF
TRBV6-5 CASSYTRGELNTEAFF
TRBV30 CAWSVSRGRRSYNEQFF
TRBV5-4 CASSLDRGSRELFF
TRBV30 CAWSLGQGGNSPLHF
TRBV7-9 CASSPDRVMDTQYF
TRBV5-1 CASSRHRENEKLFF
TRBV30 CAWSDQGGQPQHF
TRBV7-3 CASSPTPGTGFLLGAF
TRBV15 CATSRDRGSSGNTIYF